This TCR beta chain was captured in a study of blood T cell repertoires in COVID-19. In the study overall: The analysed material was cDNA or gDNA that came from T cells, B-cell-depleted T cells, or PBMCs.

The length of the CDR3 is 13 residues. Trimming left V 7 bases short and J 2 bases short, with 11 bases between. Measured with immunoSEQ multiplex PCR; TCRdb has only the in-frame clones, and not every one. The sample contains fewer than 250,000 clones, roughly 89% of which appear only once. The sequencing sample was made of PBMCs or T cells enriched from blood (not recorded which). The rearrangement uses TRBV12-3 or TRBV12-4 and TRBJ1-1; D gene ambiguous. The TCR originated in a woman in her 30s who had been exposed to COVID-19. The CDR3 loop is CASIAGINTEAFF. The CDR3 DNA reads TGTGCCAGCATTGCCGGGATAAACACTGAAGCTTTCTTT.